One T cell receptor beta chain is described in this entry. Trimming at V came to 0 bases and at J to 6 bases, leaving 6 bases not matched to a gene. The CDR3 totals 16 residues. Germline loops: CDR1 LGHNA, CDR2 YNFKEQ. The data belong to a study of blood T cells in healthy people across ages. Across the whole study: Per two T cells, about one barcoded beta molecule was captured through template switching.

With a J-beta primer mix and a sample-barcoded 5' primer, a second PCR ran roughly 7 to 11 cycles. TCRdb fed the 5' RACE reads into MiXCR, producing one record per CDR3 protein. Of 550,000 to 600,000 distinct CDR3 sequences in the sample, 25% to 30% were seen once. This clonotype originated in a woman in her 70s in good health. Sequenced sample: blood. This chain connects TRBV4-2 to TRBJ2-1; 9 bases are shared with TRBD2. The CDR3 bases are TGTGCCAGCAGCCAAGAAGGGCTAGCGGGGCTCAATGAGCAGTTCTTC. Translating gives CASSQEGLAGLNEQFF.